This T cell receptor (beta chain) was identified during a study of blood T cell repertoires in COVID-19. Study-wide context: Acute and convalescent COVID-19 samples came from the United States, Italy and Spain. T cells, B-cell-depleted T cells, or PBMCs provided the cDNA or gDNA that served as material.

Methods used by the authors: Amplification of reference gene primers was used by the study to estimate nucleated cell counts. TCRdb keeps only in-frame clones here, not all; method: immunoSEQ multiplex PCR. The V and J calls and the clone size are those of that table, but D and trimming were determined from the DNA. The repertoire holds 65,000 to 80,000 clones, with approximately 84% as singletons. CDR3 length equals 12 residues. The germline CDR1 and CDR2 sequences are SGHNT and YENEEA. The germline V and J ends were trimmed by 0 bases and 7 bases, with 7 bases remaining between them. The J gene is TRBJ2-7, the V gene TRBV11-3, with a tentative D call TRBD2 (5 bases). This clonotype was sampled from a human donor in a cohort sampled during active COVID-19. Sequenced material: peripheral blood. The CDR3 DNA is TGTGCCAGCAGCTTAGATCCGGGGGAGCAGTACTTC. It is translated as CASSLDPGEQYF.